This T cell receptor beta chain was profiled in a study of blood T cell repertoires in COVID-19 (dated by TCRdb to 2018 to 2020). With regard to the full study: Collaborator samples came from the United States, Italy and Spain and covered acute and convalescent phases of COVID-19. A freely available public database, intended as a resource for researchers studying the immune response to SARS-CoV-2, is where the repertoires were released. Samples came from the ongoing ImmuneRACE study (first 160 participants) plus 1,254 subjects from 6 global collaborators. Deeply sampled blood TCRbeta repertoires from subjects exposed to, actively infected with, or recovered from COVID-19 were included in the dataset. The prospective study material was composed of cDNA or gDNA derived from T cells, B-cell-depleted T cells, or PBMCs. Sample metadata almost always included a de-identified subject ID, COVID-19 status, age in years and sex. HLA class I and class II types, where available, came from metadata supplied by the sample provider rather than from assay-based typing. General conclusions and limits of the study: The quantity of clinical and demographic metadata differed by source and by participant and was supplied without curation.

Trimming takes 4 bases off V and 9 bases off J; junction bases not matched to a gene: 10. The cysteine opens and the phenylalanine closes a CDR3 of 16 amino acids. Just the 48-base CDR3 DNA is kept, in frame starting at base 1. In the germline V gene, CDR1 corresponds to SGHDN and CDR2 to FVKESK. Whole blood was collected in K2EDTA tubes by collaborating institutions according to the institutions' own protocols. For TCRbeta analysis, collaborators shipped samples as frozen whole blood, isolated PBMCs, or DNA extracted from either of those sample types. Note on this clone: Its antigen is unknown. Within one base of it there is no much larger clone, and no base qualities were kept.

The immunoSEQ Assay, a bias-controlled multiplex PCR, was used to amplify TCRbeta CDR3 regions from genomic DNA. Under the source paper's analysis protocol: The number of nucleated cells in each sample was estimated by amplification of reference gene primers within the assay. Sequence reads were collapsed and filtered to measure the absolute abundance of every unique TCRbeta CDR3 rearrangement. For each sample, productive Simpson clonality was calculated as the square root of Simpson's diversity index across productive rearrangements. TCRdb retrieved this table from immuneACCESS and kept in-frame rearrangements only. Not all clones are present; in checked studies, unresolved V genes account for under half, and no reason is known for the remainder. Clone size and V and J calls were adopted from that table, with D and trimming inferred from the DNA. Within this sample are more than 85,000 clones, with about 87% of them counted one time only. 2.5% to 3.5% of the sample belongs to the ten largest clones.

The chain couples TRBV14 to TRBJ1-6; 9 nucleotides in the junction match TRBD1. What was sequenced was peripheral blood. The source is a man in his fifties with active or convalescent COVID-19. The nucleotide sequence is TGTGCCAGCAGCCCTTTGGACAGGGGAGGTGGTTCACCCCTCCACTTT. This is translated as CASSPLDRGGGSPLHF.